This TCR beta chain emerged from a study of T cell changes during pregnancy in multiple sclerosis. The CDR3 contains 17 residues. Trimming at V came to 1 base and at J to 3 bases, leaving 8 bases not matched to a gene. CDR1 and CDR2 (germline): ENHRY, SYGVKD. TCRdb's table, derived via immunoSEQ multiplex PCR, lists solely in-frame clones and lacks some. The table records tens of thousands of clones, 90% of them present only once. The chain recombines TRBV10-3 with TRBJ2-2; 7 bases line up with TRBD2. This receptor was obtained from a female donor with multiple sclerosis, enrolled in a pregnancy study. Sample: CD8+ T cells from peripheral blood mononuclear cells, taken in the second trimester of pregnancy. The CDR3 sequence is CAISEFYWGRDTGELFF. The CDR3 DNA sequence: TGTGCCATCAGTGAGTTCTACTGGGGGAGGGACACCGGGGAGCTGTTTTTT.